This TCR beta chain was identified during a study of T cell responses to AZD1222 COVID-19 vaccine. Assay used: immunoSEQ multiplex PCR; TCRdb lists only in-frame clones, some missing. The sample gives about 140,000 clones, around nine tenths of which show up once; 4% to 5% is in the top ten. The input for sequencing was peripheral blood, taken on day 0 of AZD1222 vaccination. This receptor was taken from an adult in good health.

CDR3 coding DNA: TGTGCCAGCAGTACCGGGACAGGGAACAATCAGCCCCAGCATTTT. It yields the protein CASSTGTGNNQPQHF. The rearrangement joins TRBV6-5 to TRBJ1-5, with 9 nucleotides matching TRBD1. Germline V gene lookup returns CDR1 MNHEY and CDR2 SVGAGI. The CDR3 extends over 15 amino acids. The J segment lost 3 bases and the V segment lost 5 bases, leaving 5 bases of the junction unmatched.